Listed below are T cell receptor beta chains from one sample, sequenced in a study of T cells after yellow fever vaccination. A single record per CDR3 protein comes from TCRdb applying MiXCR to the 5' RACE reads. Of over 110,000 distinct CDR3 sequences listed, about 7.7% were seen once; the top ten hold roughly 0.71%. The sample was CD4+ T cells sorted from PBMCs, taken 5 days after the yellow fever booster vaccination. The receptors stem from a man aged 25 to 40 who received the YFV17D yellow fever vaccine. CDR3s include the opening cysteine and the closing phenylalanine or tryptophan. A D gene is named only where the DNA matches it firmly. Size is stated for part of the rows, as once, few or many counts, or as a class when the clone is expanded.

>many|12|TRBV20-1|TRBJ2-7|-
CSARRRVDEQYF
TGCAGTGCTAGGCGGAGGGTTGACGAGCAGTACTTC
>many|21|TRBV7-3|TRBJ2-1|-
CASSLIWAGQGRATLYNEQFF
TGTGCCAGCAGCTTAATTTGGGCAGGGCAGGGGAGGGCCACTCTTTACAATGAGCAGTTCTTC
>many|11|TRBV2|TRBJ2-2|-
CASRAGKELFF
TGTGCCAGCAGGGCGGGGAAGGAGCTGTTTTTT
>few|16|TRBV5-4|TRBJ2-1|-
CASSPSPDSSYNEQFF
TGTGCCAGCAGCCCGTCGCCGGACAGCTCCTACAATGAGCAGTTCTTC
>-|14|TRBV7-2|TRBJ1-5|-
CASSTRFNNQPQHF
TGTGCCAGCAGCACCCGTTTTAACAATCAGCCCCAGCATTTT
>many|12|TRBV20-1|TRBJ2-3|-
CSAAPGGDTQYF
TGCAGTGCTGCCCCCGGTGGAGATACGCAGTATTTT
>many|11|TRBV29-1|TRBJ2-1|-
CSVDGGNEQFF
TGCAGCGTTGATGGGGGCAATGAGCAGTTCTTC
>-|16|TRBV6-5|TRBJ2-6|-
CASSYQGGSGANVLTF
TGTGCCAGCAGTTATCAGGGGGGGTCCGGGGCCAACGTCCTGACTTTC
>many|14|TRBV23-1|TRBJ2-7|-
CASSQSSSSYEQYF
TGCGCCAGCAGTCAATCCAGTAGTTCCTACGAGCAGTACTTC
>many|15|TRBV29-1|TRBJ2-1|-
CSVEAWFRRYNEQFF
TGCAGCGTTGAAGCGTGGTTTCGACGGTACAATGAGCAGTTCTTC
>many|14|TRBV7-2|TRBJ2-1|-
CASLQTGKDNEQFF
TGTGCCTCTCTCCAGACTGGTAAGGACAATGAGCAGTTCTTC
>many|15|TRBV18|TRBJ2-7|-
CASSPRDIVTYEQYF
TGTGCCAGCTCCCCTCGGGACATCGTGACCTACGAGCAGTACTTC
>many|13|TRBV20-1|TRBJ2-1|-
CSARASALGEQFF
TGCAGTGCTAGAGCCAGTGCGTTGGGTGAGCAGTTCTTC
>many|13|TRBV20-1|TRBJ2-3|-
CSASQGSTDTQYF
TGCAGTGCTAGCCAGGGTAGCACAGATACGCAGTATTTT
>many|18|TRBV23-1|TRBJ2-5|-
CASSQSPLLAPPRRTQYF
TGCGCCAGCAGTCAATCGCCCCTCCTAGCGCCGCCCCGAAGAACCCAGTACTTC
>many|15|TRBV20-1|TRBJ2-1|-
CSARRAGLSYNEQFF
TGCAGTGCTAGGAGGGCGGGATTATCCTACAATGAGCAGTTCTTC
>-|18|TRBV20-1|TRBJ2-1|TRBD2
CSARQSELLLAGGNEQFF
TGCAGTGCTAGACAATCTGAACTTCTCCTAGCGGGAGGAAATGAGCAGTTCTTC
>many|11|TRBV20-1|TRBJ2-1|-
CSALDSPEQFF
TGCAGTGCTTTGGACAGTCCTGAGCAGTTCTTC
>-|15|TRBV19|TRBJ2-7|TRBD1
CASSITGQGPYEQYF
TGTGCCAGTAGTATCACCGGACAGGGCCCCTACGAGCAGTACTTC
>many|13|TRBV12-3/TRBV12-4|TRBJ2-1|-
CASREDSPNEQFF
TGTGCCAGCAGAGAGGACAGTCCGAACGAGCAGTTCTTC
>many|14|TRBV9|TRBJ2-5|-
CASSPRGKEETQYF
TGTGCCAGCAGCCCCCGGGGGAAGGAAGAGACCCAGTACTTC
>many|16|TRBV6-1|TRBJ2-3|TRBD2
CATLPIMAGGWGTQYF
TGTGCCACCCTGCCTATAATGGCGGGGGGTTGGGGTACGCAGTATTTT
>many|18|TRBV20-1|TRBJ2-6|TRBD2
CSARDSQREGLGANVLTF
TGCAGTGCTAGAGATTCCCAGCGGGAGGGCCTTGGGGCCAACGTCCTGACTTTC
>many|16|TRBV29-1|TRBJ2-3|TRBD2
CSVASGSGVGTDTQYF
TGCAGCGTTGCTAGCGGGAGTGGAGTCGGCACAGATACGCAGTATTTT
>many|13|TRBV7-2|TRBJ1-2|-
CASSFDRNYGYTF
TGTGCCAGCAGCTTCGACAGAAACTATGGCTACACCTTC
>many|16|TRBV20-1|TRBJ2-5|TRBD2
CSARESSGRRGETQYF
TGCAGTGCTAGAGAATCTAGCGGGAGGCGGGGTGAGACCCAGTACTTC
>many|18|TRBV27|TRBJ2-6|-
CASSFGGRGFSGANVLTF
TGTGCCAGCAGTTTTGGTGGCAGAGGCTTCTCTGGGGCCAACGTCCTGACTTTC
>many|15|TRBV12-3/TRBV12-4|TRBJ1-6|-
CASSQGNSYNSPLHF
TGTGCCAGCAGTCAGGGGAACTCCTATAATTCACCCCTCCACTTT
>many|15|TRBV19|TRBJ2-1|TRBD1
CASSIDRGPYNEQFF
TGTGCCAGTAGTATTGACAGGGGCCCCTACAATGAGCAGTTCTTC